This T cell receptor (beta chain) comes out of a study of blood T cell repertoires in COVID-19 (dated by TCRdb to 2018 to 2020). In the study overall: Collaborator samples came from the United States, Italy and Spain and covered acute and convalescent phases of COVID-19. The prospective study material was composed of cDNA or gDNA derived from T cells, B-cell-depleted T cells, or PBMCs. The dataset comprised deeply sampled blood TCRbeta repertoires from subjects exposed to, actively infected with, or recovered from COVID-19. A freely available public database, intended as a resource for researchers studying the immune response to SARS-CoV-2, is where the repertoires were released. The samples were drawn from two sources: the first 160 participants of the ongoing ImmuneRACE study, and approximately 1,300 subjects contributed by 6 global collaborators. Sample metadata almost always included a de-identified subject ID, COVID-19 status, age in years and sex. Where available, HLA class I and class II types were obtained from metadata supplied by the sample provider rather than from assay-based typing.

Results the study describes overall, beyond this receptor: Clinical and demographic metadata were provided uncurated, with the amount varying by source and participant.

The immunoSEQ Assay, a bias-controlled multiplex PCR, was used to amplify TCRbeta CDR3 regions from genomic DNA. The source study handled its data this way. The number of nucleated cells in each sample was estimated by amplification of reference gene primers within the assay. To quantify the absolute abundance of each unique TCRbeta CDR3 rearrangement, sequence reads were collapsed and filtered. For each sample, productive Simpson clonality was calculated as the square root of Simpson's diversity index over productive rearrangements. Not all clones reach the TCRdb copy of this immuneACCESS table, which keeps in-frame sequences only. Checked studies attribute under half of the gap to unresolved V genes and leave the rest unexplained. Clone size and the V and J calls come from that table; the DNA yielded D and trimming. Present in this sample are 280,000 or so clones, 88% of which were seen just once. 5.5% to 8% of the sample lies in the top ten.

Concerning this clone itself: Its antigen remains undetermined. The record has no base qualities; no much larger clone is one base away.

Including the terminal cysteine and phenylalanine, the CDR3 comprises 13 residues. The CDR3 DNA has 39 bases and is translated from base 1. A distance of 14 bases separates the germline ends of V and J, which lose 4 bases and 7 bases respectively. Via the germline V gene, CDR1 is SGHDT and CDR2 YYEEEE. A second Seattle source provided samples from volunteer blood donors who had recovered from COVID-19. Collaborating institutions collected whole blood in K2EDTA tubes following their own protocols. For TCRbeta analysis, collaborators shipped samples as frozen whole blood, isolated PBMCs, or DNA extracted from either of those sample types.

This receptor chain uses TRBV5-6 and TRBJ1-2; TRBD1 could be the D gene, as 6 bases match. This clonotype was obtained from a woman younger than 45 who had recovered from COVID-19. Sequenced sample: peripheral blood. The CDR3 protein is CASSLTGLSGYTF. The DNA is TGTGCCAGCAGCCTTACAGGGTTAAGTGGCTACACCTTC.